This T cell receptor beta chain came from a study of T cell responses to AZD1222 COVID-19 vaccine. This CDR3 is 14 amino acids long. Trimming removed 4 bases from V and 4 bases from J, with 14 bases in between. Germline V gene lookup returns CDR1 SGHRS and CDR2 YFSETQ. The repertoire was sequenced with immunoSEQ multiplex PCR; TCRdb's copy has only in-frame clones and lacks some. Of some 150,000 clones in the sample, 70% to 90% were seen once. The chain combines TRBV5-1 with TRBJ1-1, with D tentatively TRBD1 (5 bases). The sequence was obtained from an adult who received the AZD1222 COVID-19 vaccine. Sequencing was performed on peripheral blood, taken 28 days after the second AZD1222 dose. The CDR3 nucleotides are TGCGCCAGCAGCGGGGGGACGGGGGTCACTGAAGCTTTCTTT. Encoded protein: CASSGGTGVTEAFF. The full variable domain, rest sourced from reference TRBV5-1 and TRBJ1-1, is KAGVTQTPRYLIKTRGQQVTLSCSPISGHRSVSWYQQTPGQGLQFLFEYFSETQRNKGNFPGRFSGRQFSNSRSEMNVSTLELGDSALYLCASSGGTGVTEAFFGQGTRLTVV.